This T cell receptor (beta chain) comes out of a study of blood T cell repertoires in COVID-19. Germline V gives CDR1 SGDLS, CDR2 YYNGEE. V was pared by 5 bases and J by 7 bases, with 6 bases of the junction left unmatched. The CDR3 has 12 residues. The protocol was immunoSEQ multiplex PCR, while the TCRdb copy is restricted to in-frame clones and leaves out a portion. This table has about 75,000 clones, about 90% appearing once. This clonotype was obtained from a human donor in a cohort sampled during active COVID-19. The rearrangement joins TRBV9 to TRBJ2-7; TRBD2 matches 7 bases. Sample: peripheral blood. CDR3 nucleotides: TGTGCCAGCAGTCCTTACGGGAGGGAGCAGTACTTC. The encoded protein is CASSPYGREQYF.